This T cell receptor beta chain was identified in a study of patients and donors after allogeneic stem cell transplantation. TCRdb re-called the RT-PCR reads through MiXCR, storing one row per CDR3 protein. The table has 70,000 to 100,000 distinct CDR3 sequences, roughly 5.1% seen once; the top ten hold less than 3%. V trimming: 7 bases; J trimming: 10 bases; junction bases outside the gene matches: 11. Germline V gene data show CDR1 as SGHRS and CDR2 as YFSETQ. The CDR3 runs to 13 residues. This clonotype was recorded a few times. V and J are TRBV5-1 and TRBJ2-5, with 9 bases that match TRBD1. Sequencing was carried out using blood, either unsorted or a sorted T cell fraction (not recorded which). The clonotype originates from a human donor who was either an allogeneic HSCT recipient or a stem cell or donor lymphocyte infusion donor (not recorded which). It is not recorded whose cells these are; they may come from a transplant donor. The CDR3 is CASSQGAREYQYF. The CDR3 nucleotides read TGCGCCAGCTCACAGGGGGCGAGAGAGTACCAGTACTTC.